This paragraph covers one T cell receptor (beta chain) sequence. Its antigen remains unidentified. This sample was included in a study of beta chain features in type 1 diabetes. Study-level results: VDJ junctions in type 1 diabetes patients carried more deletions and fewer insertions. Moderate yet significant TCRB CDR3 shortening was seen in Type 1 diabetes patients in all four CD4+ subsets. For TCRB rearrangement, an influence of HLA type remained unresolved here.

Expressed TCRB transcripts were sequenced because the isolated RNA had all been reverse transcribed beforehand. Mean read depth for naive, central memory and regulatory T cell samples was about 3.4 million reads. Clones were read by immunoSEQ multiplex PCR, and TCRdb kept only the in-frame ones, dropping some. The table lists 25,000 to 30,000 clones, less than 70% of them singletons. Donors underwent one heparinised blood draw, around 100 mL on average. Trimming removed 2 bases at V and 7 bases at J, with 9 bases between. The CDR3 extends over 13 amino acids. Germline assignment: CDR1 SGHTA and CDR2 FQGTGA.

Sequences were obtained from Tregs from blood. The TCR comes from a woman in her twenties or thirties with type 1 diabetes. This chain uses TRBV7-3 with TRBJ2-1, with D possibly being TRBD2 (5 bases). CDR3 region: CASSLLGMNEQFF. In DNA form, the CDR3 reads TGTGCCAGCAGCTTACTCGGGATGAATGAGCAGTTCTTC.